This is a list of T cell receptor beta chains from one sample in a study of cytomegalovirus exposure and HLA in healthy donors. Sequencing used immunoSEQ multiplex PCR; TCRdb keeps in-frame clones, though not all of them. The sample lists 150,000 to 200,000 clones, more than 70% occurring once. Sequencing was carried out using PBMCs. The receptors come from a male donor in good health and CMV-seronegative. CDR3s include the opening cysteine and the closing phenylalanine or tryptophan. D genes are given only for firm matches. Clone size appears in some rows only: once, few, many, or a class for an expanded clone.

len: 14; abundance: once; d_gene: NA; j_gene: TRBJ1-5; v_gene: TRBV6-1; CDR3aa: CASSERGLVGPQHF; CDR3nt: TGTGCCAGCAGTGAAAGGGGACTCGTCGGTCCCCAGCATTTT
len: 15; abundance: few; d_gene: NA; j_gene: TRBJ2-7; v_gene: TRBV6-1; CDR3aa: CASVRGSPQIYEQYF; CDR3nt: TGTGCCAGCGTTAGAGGGAGCCCTCAAATCTACGAGCAGTACTTC
len: 13; abundance: NA; d_gene: NA; j_gene: TRBJ2-3; v_gene: TRBV10-3; CDR3aa: CAIRGSGLPKQYF; CDR3nt: TGTGCCATCAGGGGATCGGGACTCCCCAAGCAGTATTTT
len: 13; abundance: few; d_gene: NA; j_gene: TRBJ1-4; v_gene: TRBV25-1; CDR3aa: CASQGVANEKLFF; CDR3nt: TGTGCCAGCCAAGGGGTAGCTAATGAAAAACTGTTTTTT
len: 14; abundance: NA; d_gene: NA; j_gene: TRBJ2-6; v_gene: TRBV2; CDR3aa: CASSDFSGANVLTF; CDR3nt: TGTGCCAGCAGTGACTTTTCTGGGGCCAACGTCCTGACTTTC
len: 14; abundance: few; d_gene: NA; j_gene: TRBJ1-4; v_gene: TRBV28; CDR3aa: CASIPGGVSEKLFF; CDR3nt: TGTGCCAGCATCCCGGGGGGGGTTAGTGAAAAACTGTTTTTT
len: 14; abundance: NA; d_gene: TRBD1; j_gene: TRBJ1-2; v_gene: TRBV10-2; CDR3aa: CASSPTGGLVGYTF; CDR3nt: TGCGCCAGCAGTCCGACAGGGGGCTTGGTAGGCTACACCTTC
len: 13; abundance: NA; d_gene: TRBD1; j_gene: TRBJ1-1; v_gene: TRBV5-1; CDR3aa: CASRGQQNTEAFF; CDR3nt: TGCGCCAGCAGGGGACAGCAGAACACTGAAGCTTTCTTT
len: 14; abundance: NA; d_gene: NA; j_gene: TRBJ1-1; v_gene: TRBV18; CDR3aa: CASSPLDSYTEAFF; CDR3nt: TGTGCCAGCTCACCTCTCGACAGCTACACTGAAGCTTTCTTT
len: 16; abundance: NA; d_gene: TRBD1; j_gene: TRBJ1-4; v_gene: TRBV2; CDR3aa: CASSRADRSPYEKLFF; CDR3nt: TGTGCCAGCAGCCGAGCGGACAGGAGCCCATATGAAAAACTGTTTTTT
len: 12; abundance: NA; d_gene: TRBD1; j_gene: TRBJ2-7; v_gene: TRBV5-5; CDR3aa: CASSNHRGEQYF; CDR3nt: TGTGCCAGCAGCAACCACAGGGGCGAGCAGTACTTC
len: 15; abundance: NA; d_gene: TRBD1; j_gene: TRBJ2-1; v_gene: TRBV13; CDR3aa: CASFDGTGTYNEQFF; CDR3nt: TGTGCTAGCTTTGACGGGACAGGGACCTACAATGAGCAGTTCTTC
len: 15; abundance: NA; d_gene: TRBD2; j_gene: TRBJ2-7; v_gene: TRBV9; CDR3aa: CASSVSGGASYEQYF; CDR3nt: TGTGCCAGCAGCGTAAGCGGGGGGGCCTCCTACGAGCAGTACTTC
len: 13; abundance: NA; d_gene: TRBD1; j_gene: TRBJ2-1; v_gene: TRBV7-2; CDR3aa: CASSPDRDNEQFF; CDR3nt: TGTGCCAGCAGCCCCGACAGGGATAATGAGCAGTTCTTC
len: 12; abundance: NA; d_gene: NA; j_gene: TRBJ2-5; v_gene: TRBV5-1; CDR3aa: CASSLPEETQYF; CDR3nt: TGCGCCAGCAGCCTCCCGGAAGAGACCCAGTACTTC
len: 14; abundance: NA; d_gene: NA; j_gene: TRBJ1-4; v_gene: TRBV13; CDR3aa: CASSLGLNNEKLFF; CDR3nt: TGTGCCAGCAGCTTAGGGCTAAATAATGAAAAACTGTTTTTT
len: 12; abundance: few; d_gene: TRBD2; j_gene: TRBJ2-1; v_gene: TRBV7-3; CDR3aa: CASSSIAGAEFF; CDR3nt: TGTGCCAGCAGCTCCATAGCGGGAGCCGAGTTCTTC
len: 15; abundance: NA; d_gene: NA; j_gene: TRBJ2-3; v_gene: TRBV19; CDR3aa: CASSMGALGSDTQYF; CDR3nt: TGTGCCAGTAGTATGGGGGCGCTCGGGTCGGATACGCAGTATTTT
len: 15; abundance: NA; d_gene: TRBD1; j_gene: TRBJ2-7; v_gene: TRBV19; CDR3aa: CASSIGDRGSYEQYF; CDR3nt: TGTGCCAGTAGTATAGGGGACAGGGGTTCGTACGAGCAGTACTTC
len: 13; abundance: NA; d_gene: TRBD1; j_gene: TRBJ1-1; v_gene: TRBV6-5; CDR3aa: CASSTTGAREAFF; CDR3nt: TGTGCCAGCAGCACGACAGGGGCGAGGGAAGCTTTCTTT
len: 15; abundance: NA; d_gene: TRBD1; j_gene: TRBJ1-4; v_gene: TRBV27; CDR3aa: CASSPYRGTNEKLFF; CDR3nt: TGTGCCAGCAGTCCCTACAGGGGAACTAATGAAAAACTGTTTTTT
len: 14; abundance: NA; d_gene: TRBD2; j_gene: TRBJ2-5; v_gene: TRBV5-1; CDR3aa: CASSLNSGVETQYF; CDR3nt: TGCGCCAGCAGCTTGAATAGCGGGGTGGAGACCCAGTACTTC
len: 17; abundance: few; d_gene: NA; j_gene: TRBJ1-5; v_gene: TRBV7-6; CDR3aa: CASSLGTGTSSNQPQHF; CDR3nt: TGTGCCAGCAGCTTAGGAACAGGCACTTCTAGCAATCAGCCCCAGCATTTT
len: 12; abundance: NA; d_gene: NA; j_gene: TRBJ2-7; v_gene: TRBV5-1; CDR3aa: CASSQDSHEQYF; CDR3nt: TGCGCCAGCAGCCAGGACAGTCACGAGCAGTACTTC
len: 15; abundance: few; d_gene: NA; j_gene: TRBJ2-3; v_gene: TRBV5-1; CDR3aa: CASSLAVRGIDTQYF; CDR3nt: TGCGCCAGCAGCTTGGCCGTCCGGGGAATAGATACGCAGTATTTT
len: 18; abundance: NA; d_gene: TRBD1; j_gene: TRBJ1-5; v_gene: TRBV7-9; CDR3aa: CASSFGDRGLYSNQPQHF; CDR3nt: TGTGCCAGCAGCTTCGGGGACAGGGGGCTCTATAGCAATCAGCCCCAGCATTTT
len: 15; abundance: NA; d_gene: TRBD1; j_gene: TRBJ2-5; v_gene: TRBV9; CDR3aa: CASSVSGGPRETQYF; CDR3nt: TGTGCCAGCAGCGTCTCAGGGGGCCCTCGAGAGACCCAGTACTTC
len: 14; abundance: once; d_gene: NA; j_gene: TRBJ1-1; v_gene: TRBV10-3; CDR3aa: CAIRQGNENTEAFF; CDR3nt: TGTGCCATCAGACAGGGAAATGAAAACACTGAAGCTTTCTTT
len: 16; abundance: NA; d_gene: NA; j_gene: TRBJ2-6; v_gene: TRBV11-2; CDR3aa: CASSLVAYSGANVLTF; CDR3nt: TGTGCCAGCAGCTTAGTCGCGTACTCTGGGGCCAACGTCCTGACTTTC
len: 16; abundance: NA; d_gene: TRBD2; j_gene: TRBJ2-2; v_gene: TRBV7-8; CDR3aa: CASTHGLAQNTGELFF; CDR3nt: TGTGCCAGCACCCACGGACTAGCTCAGAACACCGGGGAGCTGTTTTTT
len: 16; abundance: NA; d_gene: TRBD1; j_gene: TRBJ1-2; v_gene: TRBV6-6; CDR3aa: CASSTLRRGLNYGYTF; CDR3nt: TGTGCCAGCAGTACCCTCCGCAGGGGGCTAAACTATGGCTACACCTTC
len: 15; abundance: NA; d_gene: TRBD1; j_gene: TRBJ1-3; v_gene: TRBV19; CDR3aa: CASSYGTAPGNTIYF; CDR3nt: TGTGCCAGTAGCTACGGGACAGCCCCTGGAAACACCATATATTTT
len: 13; abundance: few; d_gene: NA; j_gene: TRBJ2-5; v_gene: TRBV6-5; CDR3aa: CASSQGNQETQYF; CDR3nt: TGTGCCAGCAGCCAGGGTAACCAAGAGACCCAGTACTTC
len: 16; abundance: NA; d_gene: TRBD2; j_gene: TRBJ2-1; v_gene: TRBV27; CDR3aa: CASSLFASGGSYEQFF; CDR3nt: TGTGCCAGCAGTTTATTCGCTAGCGGGGGTTCGTATGAGCAGTTCTTC
len: 15; abundance: NA; d_gene: TRBD1; j_gene: TRBJ2-2; v_gene: TRBV7-9; CDR3aa: CASSQGTGGTGELFF; CDR3nt: TGTGCCAGCAGCCAGGGGACAGGGGGGACCGGGGAGCTGTTTTTT
len: 12; abundance: NA; d_gene: NA; j_gene: TRBJ2-2; v_gene: TRBV6-1; CDR3aa: CASRQNTGELFF; CDR3nt: TGTGCCAGCAGACAGAACACCGGGGAGCTGTTTTTT
len: 11; abundance: NA; d_gene: NA; j_gene: TRBJ1-1; v_gene: TRBV7-9; CDR3aa: CASAKETEAFF; CDR3nt: TGTGCCAGCGCAAAGGAGACTGAAGCTTTCTTT
len: 16; abundance: NA; d_gene: NA; j_gene: TRBJ2-1; v_gene: TRBV7-9; CDR3aa: CASSPARGSSYNEQFF; CDR3nt: TGTGCCAGCAGCCCCGCTAGGGGGAGCTCCTACAATGAGCAGTTCTTC
len: 15; abundance: NA; d_gene: NA; j_gene: TRBJ1-1; v_gene: TRBV5-5; CDR3aa: CASSLEGRLNTEAFF; CDR3nt: TGTGCCAGCAGCTTGGAGGGGCGCTTGAACACTGAAGCTTTCTTT
len: 14; abundance: NA; d_gene: NA; j_gene: TRBJ1-1; v_gene: TRBV4-3; CDR3aa: CASSQDWGRGEAFF; CDR3nt: TGCGCCAGCAGCCAAGATTGGGGAAGGGGTGAAGCTTTCTTT
len: 15; abundance: NA; d_gene: TRBD1; j_gene: TRBJ1-1; v_gene: TRBV5-1; CDR3aa: CASSSTGTGFTEAFF; CDR3nt: TGCGCCAGCAGCTCCACCGGGACAGGGTTCACTGAAGCTTTCTTT
len: 16; abundance: few; d_gene: TRBD2; j_gene: TRBJ2-7; v_gene: TRBV7-9; CDR3aa: CASSLAGSGLAGGQYF; CDR3nt: TGTGCCAGCAGCTTAGCAGGCTCCGGACTAGCGGGAGGTCAATACTTC
len: 15; abundance: NA; d_gene: TRBD1; j_gene: TRBJ2-7; v_gene: TRBV7-3; CDR3aa: CASSLGPGQGFERYF; CDR3nt: TGTGCCAGCAGCCTAGGTCCGGGACAGGGGTTCGAGCGGTACTTC
len: 14; abundance: once; d_gene: TRBD1; j_gene: TRBJ2-7; v_gene: TRBV14; CDR3aa: CASSQPGQGYEQYF; CDR3nt: TGTGCCAGCAGTCAACCGGGACAGGGGTACGAGCAGTACTTC
len: 15; abundance: medium-sized; d_gene: TRBD2; j_gene: TRBJ2-3; v_gene: TRBV5-1; CDR3aa: CASSLTSGSTDTQYF; CDR3nt: TGCGCCAGCAGCTTAACTAGCGGGAGCACAGATACGCAGTATTTT
len: 11; abundance: NA; d_gene: NA; j_gene: TRBJ2-5; v_gene: TRBV2; CDR3aa: CASRGRETQYF; CDR3nt: TGTGCCAGCAGGGGCAGAGAGACCCAGTACTTC
len: 14; abundance: few; d_gene: TRBD2; j_gene: TRBJ2-3; v_gene: TRBV4-3; CDR3aa: CASSSHLSGNTQYF; CDR3nt: TGCGCCAGCAGCTCTCACCTTAGCGGGAATACGCAGTATTTT
len: 13; abundance: NA; d_gene: NA; j_gene: TRBJ1-5; v_gene: TRBV15; CDR3aa: CATTQQGGQPQHF; CDR3nt: TGTGCCACCACGCAACAGGGCGGACAGCCCCAGCATTTT
len: 12; abundance: NA; d_gene: NA; j_gene: TRBJ2-7; v_gene: TRBV2; CDR3aa: CASSERGNEQYF; CDR3nt: TGTGCCAGCAGTGAAAGGGGAAACGAGCAGTACTTC
len: 14; abundance: NA; d_gene: NA; j_gene: TRBJ2-5; v_gene: TRBV9; CDR3aa: CASSISSGVETQYF; CDR3nt: TGTGCCAGCAGCATTTCTTCAGGGGTTGAGACCCAGTACTTC
len: 13; abundance: few; d_gene: NA; j_gene: TRBJ1-2; v_gene: TRBV7-2; CDR3aa: CASSSGSGYGYTF; CDR3nt: TGTGCCAGCAGCTCAGGGTCGGGCTATGGCTACACCTTC
len: 15; abundance: NA; d_gene: TRBD1; j_gene: TRBJ2-7; v_gene: TRBV11-1; CDR3aa: CASSVTGTGFYEQYF; CDR3nt: TGTGCCAGCAGCGTTACCGGGACAGGGTTCTACGAGCAGTACTTC
len: 16; abundance: NA; d_gene: NA; j_gene: TRBJ2-7; v_gene: TRBV18; CDR3aa: CASSPPSVARSYEQYF; CDR3nt: TGTGCCAGCTCACCACCATCAGTAGCGCGATCCTACGAGCAGTACTTC
len: 11; abundance: NA; d_gene: NA; j_gene: TRBJ2-3; v_gene: TRBV28; CDR3aa: CATEETDTQYF; CDR3nt: TGTGCCACTGAAGAGACAGATACGCAGTATTTT
len: 13; abundance: NA; d_gene: TRBD2; j_gene: TRBJ2-1; v_gene: TRBV4-2; CDR3aa: CASSHGLAFEQFF; CDR3nt: TGTGCCAGCAGCCATGGACTAGCTTTTGAGCAGTTCTTC
len: 13; abundance: medium-sized; d_gene: NA; j_gene: TRBJ2-7; v_gene: TRBV5-4; CDR3aa: CASSLDLSYEQYF; CDR3nt: TGTGCCAGCAGCTTGGATCTGTCCTACGAGCAGTACTTC
len: 15; abundance: NA; d_gene: NA; j_gene: TRBJ2-2; v_gene: TRBV5-8; CDR3aa: CASSLAGSSTGELFF; CDR3nt: TGTGCCAGCAGCTTGGCCGGGAGCAGCACCGGGGAGCTGTTTTTT